This T cell receptor (beta chain) was retrieved from a study of radiotherapy plus CTLA-4 blockade in lung cancer. About the study: Patients showed objective responses in 15% to 20% of cases, and disease control was achieved by 30% to 35%.

This clone was found a few times. The antigen is undetermined. Points from the study as a whole: Blood saw expansion of tumor-derived TCR clones after radiotherapy plus ipilimumab. Best predicting response, reportedly, were early blood T cell clone dynamics, with interferon-beta.

CDR3 length: 15 residues. The germline V gene has CDR1 SGHAT and CDR2 FQDESV (reference sequence). Germline trimming cut 2 bases from V and 1 base from J; bases unmatched to any gene: 5. The repertoire was sequenced with immunoSEQ multiplex PCR; TCRdb's copy has only in-frame clones and lacks some. The table lists approximately 100,000 clones, 70% to 90% of them singletons. Source: peripheral blood, taken from a patient treated with radiotherapy plus ipilimumab. The gene calls are TRBV11-1 and TRBJ2-7, with TRBD1 identical over 7 bases. The TCR originated in a human donor with non-small cell lung cancer that progressed on radiotherapy plus ipilimumab. Some clones in this sample may be carry-over from other donors' samples. The CDR3 DNA is TGTGCCAGCAGCTTATACCGGGACAGATCCTACGAGCAGTACTTC. As protein: CASSLYRDRSYEQYF.